The rows below give T cell receptor beta chains drawn from one sample of a study of identifying expanded T cells in peripheral blood. Using immunoSEQ multiplex PCR, the repertoire was profiled, and TCRdb retains in-frame clones only, with some absent. This sample yields fewer than 85,000 clones, of which roughly four fifths are seen a single time; roughly 18% belongs to the top ten. What was sequenced was blood. The receptors derive from a person aged 18 to 70 in good health. Each CDR3 is given with its conserved first and last residue. The D gene is left open where the match is weak. Size is stated for part of the rows, as once, few or many counts, or as a class when the clone is expanded.

j_call v_call clone_size d_call cdr3_nt cdr3_aa
TRBJ2-7 TRBV5-1 - TRBD2 TGCGCCAGCAGCTGGGGCGGGAGCTACTCCTACGAGCAGTACTTC CASSWGGSYSYEQYF
TRBJ1-2 TRBV29-1 - - TGCAGCGTTGGTATCCAGGCCGGCTATGGCTACACCTTC CSVGIQAGYGYTF
TRBJ1-5 TRBV4-3 few - TGCGCCAGCAGCCAAGAGCCCGGGGGTACGCAGCCCCAGCATTTT CASSQEPGGTQPQHF
TRBJ2-1 TRBV6-5 - - TGTGCCAGCAGTTACAATAATGAGCAGTTCTTC CASSYNNEQFF
TRBJ2-1 TRBV4-2 - - TGTGCCAGCAGCCAAGTTTCCCGGCCTTACAATGAGCAGTTCTTC CASSQVSRPYNEQFF
TRBJ1-2 TRBV7-9 - - TGTGCCAGCAAGATTCTAGCGGGGAATGGCTACACCTTC CASKILAGNGYTF
TRBJ2-7 TRBV6-5 many TRBD2 TGTGCCAGCAGTCCCGATGGCGGGAGAATCTACGAGCAGTACTTC CASSPDGGRIYEQYF
TRBJ2-3 TRBV19 - TRBD1 TGTGCCAGTAGTACTACAGGGGCAGATACGCAGTATTTT CASSTTGADTQYF
TRBJ2-3 TRBV6-5 - - TGTGCCAGCAGTGAGGGGAGAAGCACAGATACGCAGTATTTT CASSEGRSTDTQYF
TRBJ1-2 TRBV6-6 - - TGTGCCAGCAACATGGACACGAACCTAAGGGGCTACACCTTC CASNMDTNLRGYTF
TRBJ2-5 TRBV4-1 - - TGCGCCAGCAGCCAGGAACTACCTCAAGAGACCCAGTACTTC CASSQELPQETQYF
TRBJ1-3 TRBV28 - - TGTGCCAGCAGTTACGACCGATACGGAAACACCATATATTTT CASSYDRYGNTIYF
TRBJ1-2 TRBV18 - - TGTGCCAGCTCACCACCGATCGGGGATGGCTACACCTTC CASSPPIGDGYTF
TRBJ2-3 TRBV29-1 - TRBD2 TGCAGCATATCGGGTCTAGCGGGAGGAGGCCAAACAGATACGCAGTATTTT CSISGLAGGGQTDTQYF
TRBJ1-1 TRBV5-6 - - TGTGCCAGCAGCTTACTGAACACTGAAGCTTTCTTT CASSLLNTEAFF
TRBJ2-3 TRBV28 once - TGTGCCAGCAGTGTAATCGGGGGAGACATCACAGATACGCAGTATTTT CASSVIGGDITDTQYF
TRBJ1-2 TRBV7-2 - - TGTGCCAGCAGTCAAATAGCGGCTGGCGCTGGTGGCTACACCTTC CASSQIAAGAGGYTF
TRBJ2-5 TRBV19 - - TGTGCCAGTAAAAACCCCGACCCACCAACAGAGACCCAGTACTTC CASKNPDPPTETQYF
TRBJ2-1 TRBV28 - TRBD1 TGTGCCAGCAGGGAGGTAGGGACAGGCGCCTACAATGAGCAGTTCTTC CASREVGTGAYNEQFF
TRBJ2-3 TRBV5-8 - TRBD1 TGTGCCCAGGCACAGGGGAGAACAGATACGCAGTATTTT CAQAQGRTDTQYF
TRBJ1-2 TRBV19 - - TGTGCCAGTAGTATAGGGGGCGGCTACACCTTC CASSIGGGYTF
TRBJ2-2 TRBV7-3 once - TGTGCCAGCAGCTTACAGGCAGGGCCTCTAGGCGGGGAGCTGTTTTTT CASSLQAGPLGGELFF
TRBJ1-4 TRBV28 - - TGTGCCAGCGGTTTACCAGGGAGGGGTGAAAAACTGTTTTTT CASGLPGRGEKLFF
TRBJ2-3 TRBV25-1 - - TGTGCCAGCAGTGAACAGGTGGGCACAGATACGCAGTATTTT CASSEQVGTDTQYF
TRBJ2-7 TRBV9 - - TGTGCCAGCAGCGAATCAGCCTCCTACGAGCAGTACTTC CASSESASYEQYF
TRBJ2-2 TRBV5-1 - - TGCGCCAGCGGCGAGGGAATCACCGGGGAGCTGTTTTTT CASGEGITGELFF
TRBJ1-5 TRBV29-1 - - TGCAGCGTTGTAGAGGATAGCAATCAGCCCCAGCATTTT CSVVEDSNQPQHF
TRBJ2-5 TRBV7-3 - - TGTGCCAGCAGCTTAATGGGGGGCGAGGTAGGGACCCAGTACTTC CASSLMGGEVGTQYF
TRBJ2-7 TRBV6-6 - TRBD1 TGTGCCAGCAGGGGACCCGGGACAGGGTTCCACGAGCAGTACTTC CASRGPGTGFHEQYF
TRBJ2-1 TRBV27 - - TGTGCCAGCCAGATCAGGGGTTCCTACAATGAGCAGTTCTTC CASQIRGSYNEQFF
TRBJ2-5 TRBV6-5 - TRBD1 TGTGCCAGCAGTTCGACAGGGACAGAGACCCAGTACTTC CASSSTGTETQYF
TRBJ1-5 TRBV5-4 - - TGTGCCAGCAGCTTACAGGGCATGGGTCAGCCCCAGCATTTT CASSLQGMGQPQHF
TRBJ1-2 TRBV14 - - TGTGCCAGCAGCCATTCTGGAGCCTATGGCTACACCTTC CASSHSGAYGYTF
TRBJ2-5 TRBV9 once - TGTGCCAGCAGCGTAGGCCAGCGAGGAGAGACCCAGTACTTC CASSVGQRGETQYF
TRBJ2-3 TRBV5-4 once - TGTGCCATCCAGACCACAGATACGCAGTATTTT CAIQTTDTQYF
TRBJ2-5 TRBV29-1 - TRBD1 TGCAGCGTTGAGCTCTCCAGGGGGGAGACCCAGTACTTC CSVELSRGETQYF
TRBJ1-2 TRBV27 - TRBD1 TGTGCCAGCAGCAACATCGGGACAGGGTATACGAATGGCTACACCTTC CASSNIGTGYTNGYTF
TRBJ2-1 TRBV19 - TRBD1 TGTGCCAGTAGTATAGAAGACAGGGCGCAGTTCTTC CASSIEDRAQFF
TRBJ2-2 TRBV7-6 few - TGTGCCAGCAGCTTAGTCCAGGGTATGGGAGCGAACACCGGGGAGCTGTTTTTT CASSLVQGMGANTGELFF
TRBJ2-3 TRBV5-4 - - TGTGCCAGCACCTCGCGTGGCACAGATACGCAGTATTTT CASTSRGTDTQYF
TRBJ2-2 TRBV19 few TRBD2 TGTGCCAGTAGTATGGCAGGCGGGAGGGCCTCCGGGGAGCTGTTTTTT CASSMAGGRASGELFF
TRBJ2-3 TRBV6-4 - TRBD2 TGTGCCAGCAGTGCCCAAGGACTAGCGGGATCAGATACGCAGTATTTT CASSAQGLAGSDTQYF
TRBJ2-1 TRBV5-1 - TRBD2 TGCGCCAGCAGCTTGGTGCTAGCGGACAATGAGCAGTTCTTC CASSLVLADNEQFF
TRBJ1-1 TRBV11-1 - - TGTGCCAGCAGCTTGAGCACCTTGGAAGCTTTCTTT CASSLSTLEAFF
TRBJ1-4 TRBV9 - - TGTGCCAGCAGCATCCGACAGTCGAATGAAAAACTGTTTTTT CASSIRQSNEKLFF
TRBJ1-1 TRBV25-1 - - TGTGCCAGCAGTCCCACGGGGGACTCCACTGAAGCTTTCTTT CASSPTGDSTEAFF
TRBJ2-1 TRBV21-1 - - TGTGCCAGCAGGACCGGGACGCGTCTTATTGAGCAGTTCTTC CASRTGTRLIEQFF
TRBJ2-3 TRBV28 - TRBD1 TGTGCCAGCAGCCCCCCTGGCAGGGGGCGCGATCTAATTAGCACAGATACGCAGTATTTT CASSPPGRGRDLISTDTQYF
TRBJ2-5 TRBV4-2 - - TGTGCCAGCAGCCAAGTAGACCAAGAGACCCAGTACTTC CASSQVDQETQYF
TRBJ2-7 TRBV10-1 - - TGCGCCAGCAGTGATTCCCCCACCAAATCCTACGAGCAGTACTTC CASSDSPTKSYEQYF
TRBJ2-2 TRBV7-2 few TRBD2 TGTGCCAGCAGCCGCGACAGAGCGGGAGGACCCGGGGAGCTGTTTTTT CASSRDRAGGPGELFF
TRBJ2-3 TRBV7-9 - TRBD1 TGTGCCAGCAGCTCGACAGGGCGGGGCACAGATACGCAGTATTTT CASSSTGRGTDTQYF
TRBJ1-3 TRBV11-1 once - TGTGCCAGCAGCCCTAAGACGGGACGGTCAACTACTGGAAACACCATATATTTT CASSPKTGRSTTGNTIYF
TRBJ2-1 TRBV28 once TRBD2 TGTGCCAGCAGTTTCCCAGCGGGAGAGGAAAATGAGCAGTTCTTC CASSFPAGEENEQFF